This note documents a single T cell receptor (beta chain) sequence. Its antigen remains unknown. Using immunoSEQ multiplex PCR, the repertoire was profiled, and TCRdb retains in-frame clones only, with some absent. The data show approximately 140,000 clones, with 92% seen just once and approximately 3.6% held by the top ten. The sample belongs to a study of T cell responses to AZD1222 COVID-19 vaccine. Study-wide results and limits: Mostly white British, mostly female donors; authors suggested clonal diversity may be underestimated. Within unmutated variant regions lay the reported targets of nearly half of spike-specific TCRs. The number of AZD1222 recipients seropositive at baseline was only five or six. Researchers took repertoire samples only after the peak T cell response had come.

Trimming pared 0 bases from V and 4 bases from J, leaving 10 bases between. The CDR3 is 14 residues long. Germline loops: CDR1 KGHSH, CDR2 LQKENI. This TCR was sampled from an adult who received the AZD1222 COVID-19 vaccine. The sequences come from peripheral blood, collected 28 days after the second AZD1222 dose. The chain employs TRBV18 and TRBJ2-7, with D unclear. The CDR3 loop is CASSPPARKYEQYF. The CDR3 DNA is TGTGCCAGCTCACCACCGGCGAGGAAATACGAGCAGTACTTC.